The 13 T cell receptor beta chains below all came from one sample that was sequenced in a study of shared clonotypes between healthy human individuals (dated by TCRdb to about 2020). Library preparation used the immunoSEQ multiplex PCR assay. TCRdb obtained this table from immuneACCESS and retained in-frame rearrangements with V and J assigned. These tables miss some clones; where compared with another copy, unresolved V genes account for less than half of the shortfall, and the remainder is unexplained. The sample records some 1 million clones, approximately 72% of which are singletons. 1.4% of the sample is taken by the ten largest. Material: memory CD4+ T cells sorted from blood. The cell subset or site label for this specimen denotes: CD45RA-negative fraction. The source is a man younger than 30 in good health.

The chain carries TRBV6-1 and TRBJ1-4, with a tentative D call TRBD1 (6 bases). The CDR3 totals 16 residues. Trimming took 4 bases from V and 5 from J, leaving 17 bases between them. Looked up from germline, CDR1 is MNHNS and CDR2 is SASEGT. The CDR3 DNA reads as TGTGCCAGCAGTGTTTCCCAGGGGCGGTTGAATGAAAAACTGTTTTTT. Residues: CASSVSQGRLNEKLFF.

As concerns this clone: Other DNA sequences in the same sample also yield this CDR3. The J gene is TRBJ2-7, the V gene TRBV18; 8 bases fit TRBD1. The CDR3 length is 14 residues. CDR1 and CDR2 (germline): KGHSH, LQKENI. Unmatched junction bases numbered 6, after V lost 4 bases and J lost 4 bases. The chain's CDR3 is CASSQDRGPYEQYF. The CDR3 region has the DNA TGTGCCAGCTCACAAGACAGGGGACCATACGAGCAGTACTTC. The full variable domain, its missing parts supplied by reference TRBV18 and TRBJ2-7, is NAGVMQNPRHLVRRRGQEARLRCSPMKGHSHVYWYRQLPEEGLKFMVYLQKENIIDESGMPKERFSAEFPKEGPSILRIQQVVRGDSAAYFCASSQDRGPYEQYFGPGTRLTVT.

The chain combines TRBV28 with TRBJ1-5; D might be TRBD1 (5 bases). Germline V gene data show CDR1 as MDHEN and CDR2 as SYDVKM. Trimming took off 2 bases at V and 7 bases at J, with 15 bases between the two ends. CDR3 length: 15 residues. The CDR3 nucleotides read TGTGCCAGCAGTTTAGGAAAAAGGGGCGGGCAGCCCCAGCATTTT. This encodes CASSLGKRGGQPQHF.

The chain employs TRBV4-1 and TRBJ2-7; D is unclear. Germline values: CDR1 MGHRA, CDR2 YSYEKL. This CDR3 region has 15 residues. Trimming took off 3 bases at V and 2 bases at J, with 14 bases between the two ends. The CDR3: CASSHPTLPPYEQYF. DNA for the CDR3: TGCGCCAGCAGCCACCCCACATTGCCCCCCTACGAGCAGTACTTC.

The CDR3 here is CASSFSSGGYNEQFF. For the CDR3, the DNA is TGTGCCAGCAGCTTTTCAAGCGGGGGATACAATGAGCAGTTCTTC. The chain combines TRBV7-6 with TRBJ2-1, with 8 bases that match TRBD2. V was clipped by 3 bases and J by 4 bases; unmatched bases: 5. Germline V CDR1 and CDR2: SGHVS, FNYEAQ. The CDR3 is 15 residues long.

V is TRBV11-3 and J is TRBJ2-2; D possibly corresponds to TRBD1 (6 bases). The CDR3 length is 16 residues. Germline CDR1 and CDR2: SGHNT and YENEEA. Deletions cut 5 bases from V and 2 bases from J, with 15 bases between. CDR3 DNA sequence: TGTGCCAGCAGCCCCCAGACAGGAGCCAACACCGGGGAGCTGTTTTTT. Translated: CASSPQTGANTGELFF. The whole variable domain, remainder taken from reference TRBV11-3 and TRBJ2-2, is EAGVVQSPRYKIIEKKQPVAFWCNPISGHNTLYWYLQNLGQGPELLIRYENEEAVDDSQLPKDRFSAERLKGVDSTLKIQPAELGDSAVYLCASSPQTGANTGELFFGEGSRLTVL.

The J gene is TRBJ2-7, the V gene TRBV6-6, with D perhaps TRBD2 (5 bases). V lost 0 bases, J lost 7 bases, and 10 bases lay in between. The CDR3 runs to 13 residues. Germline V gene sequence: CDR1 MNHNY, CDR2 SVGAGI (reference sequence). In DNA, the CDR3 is TGTGCCAGCAGTTACTCAGAGGGTGGGGAGCAGTACTTC. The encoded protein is CASSYSEGGEQYF.

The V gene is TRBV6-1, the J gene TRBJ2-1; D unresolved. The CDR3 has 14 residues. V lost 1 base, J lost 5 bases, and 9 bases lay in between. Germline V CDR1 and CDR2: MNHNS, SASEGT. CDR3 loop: CASSEGWANNEQFF. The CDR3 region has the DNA TGTGCCAGCAGTGAAGGGTGGGCTAACAATGAGCAGTTCTTC.

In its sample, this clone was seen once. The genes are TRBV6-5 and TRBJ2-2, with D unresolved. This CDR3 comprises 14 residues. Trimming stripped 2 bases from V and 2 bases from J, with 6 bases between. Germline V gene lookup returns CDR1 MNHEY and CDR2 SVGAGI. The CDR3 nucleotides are TGTGCCAGCAGTTACATGGACAACACCGGGGAGCTGTTTTTT. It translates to CASSYMDNTGELFF.

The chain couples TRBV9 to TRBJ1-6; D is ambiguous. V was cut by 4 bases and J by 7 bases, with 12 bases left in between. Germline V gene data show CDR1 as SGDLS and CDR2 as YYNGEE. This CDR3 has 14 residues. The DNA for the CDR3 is TGTGCCAGCAGCACCGCGAGATTAAATTCACCCCTCCACTTT. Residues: CASSTARLNSPLHF.

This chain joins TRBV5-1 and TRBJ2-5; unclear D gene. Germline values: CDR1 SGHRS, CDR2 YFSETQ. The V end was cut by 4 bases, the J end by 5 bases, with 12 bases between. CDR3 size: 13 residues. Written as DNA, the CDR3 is TGCGCCAGCAGCCAGACCCCCTCGGAGACCCAGTACTTC. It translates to CASSQTPSETQYF.

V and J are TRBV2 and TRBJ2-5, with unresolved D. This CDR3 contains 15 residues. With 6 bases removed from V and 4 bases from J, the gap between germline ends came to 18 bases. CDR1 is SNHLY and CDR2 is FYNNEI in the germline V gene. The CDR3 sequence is CASSVQRKERETQYF. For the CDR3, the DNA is TGTGCCAGCAGCGTGCAGAGGAAAGAGCGAGAGACCCAGTACTTC.

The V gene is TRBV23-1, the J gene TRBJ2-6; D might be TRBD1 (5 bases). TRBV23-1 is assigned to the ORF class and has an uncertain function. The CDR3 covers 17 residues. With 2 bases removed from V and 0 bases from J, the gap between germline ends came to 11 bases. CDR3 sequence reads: CASSQPGDSSGANVLTF. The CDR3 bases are TGCGCCAGCAGTCAACCGGGCGACAGCTCTGGGGCCAACGTCCTGACTTTC.